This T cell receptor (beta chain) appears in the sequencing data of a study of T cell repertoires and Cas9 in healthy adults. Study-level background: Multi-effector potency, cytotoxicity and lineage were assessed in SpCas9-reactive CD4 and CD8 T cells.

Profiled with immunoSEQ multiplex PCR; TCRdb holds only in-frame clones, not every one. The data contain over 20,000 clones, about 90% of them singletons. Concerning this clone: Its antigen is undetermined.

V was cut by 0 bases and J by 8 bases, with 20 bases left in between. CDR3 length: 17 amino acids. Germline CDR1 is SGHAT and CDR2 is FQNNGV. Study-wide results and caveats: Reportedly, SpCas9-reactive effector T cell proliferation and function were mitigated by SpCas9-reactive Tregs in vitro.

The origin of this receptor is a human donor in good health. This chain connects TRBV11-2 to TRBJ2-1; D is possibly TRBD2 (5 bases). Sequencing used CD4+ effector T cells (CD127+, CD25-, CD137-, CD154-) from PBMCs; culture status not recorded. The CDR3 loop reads CASSLDGSLRAPHEQFF. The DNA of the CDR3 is TGTGCCAGCAGCTTAGATGGAAGTCTGAGGGCCCCCCATGAGCAGTTCTTC. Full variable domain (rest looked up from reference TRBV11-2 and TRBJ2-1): EAGVAQSPRYKIIEKRQSVAFWCNPISGHATLYWYQQILGQGPKLLIQFQNNGVVDDSQLPKDRFSAERLKGVDSTLKIQPAKLEDSAVYLCASSLDGSLRAPHEQFFGPGTRLTVL.